Included here is one T cell receptor beta chain sequence, with context. What it recognizes is unknown. Produced via immunoSEQ multiplex PCR; TCRdb's table is partial and in-frame only. Of about 350,000 clones listed, 93% were seen once; the top ten hold 5% to 7%. Regarding time point: blood from clinic visit 5 months post-surgery; TSC patient then seizure free. Surgery cases with the highest brain T cell transcript signatures were chosen for sequencing. At least one anti-epileptic drug was given before surgery. The germline V gene encodes CDR1 MGHDK and CDR2 SYGVNS. There are 13 residues in the CDR3. V lost 1 base to trimming and J lost 9 bases, with 7 bases between them. The sample belongs to a study of brain T cells in children with intractable seizures. Regarding the study as a whole: Clones missing pre-surgery may reflect undersampling of that blood sample.

The chain carries TRBV25-1 and TRBJ1-6, with unresolved D. Specimen: peripheral blood, collected more than 4 months after surgery. The TCR was taken from a boy in the first two years of life with tuberous sclerosis and intractable seizures. The CDR3 DNA is TGTGCCAGCAGTGAATTTCTGGGTTCACCCCTCCACTTT. It encodes CASSEFLGSPLHF.